This T cell receptor beta chain was retrieved from a study of T cell responses to AZD1222 COVID-19 vaccine. The table came from immunoSEQ multiplex PCR; TCRdb's copy has only in-frame clones and leaves some out. Among approximately 140,000 clones listed, 75% to 95% were seen once. CDR3 length: 15 residues. V was pared by 4 bases and J by 5 bases, with 18 bases between. Germline values: CDR1 SQVTM, CDR2 ANQGSEA. The material was peripheral blood, obtained on day 0 of MenACWY control vaccination. This sequence was found in an adult in good health. The chain recombines TRBV29-1 with TRBJ1-5; D gene unclear. The DNA for the CDR3 is TGCAGCGTTGGGGCCCCAGGTTCGGTTTATCAGCCCCAGCATTTT. Translating it yields CSVGAPGSVYQPQHF.